The rows below give T cell receptor beta chains drawn from one sample of a study of OX40 agonist ivuxolimab in advanced cancers. Using immunoSEQ multiplex PCR, the repertoire was profiled, and TCRdb retains in-frame clones only, with some absent. In the table there are about 68,000 clones, around 85% of which are singletons. Source: CD4+ or CD8+ T cells sorted from blood, taken in a trial of the OX40 agonist ivuxolimab. The receptors were sampled from an adult with an advanced solid tumor such as melanoma, head and neck, liver or kidney cancer. Both conserved end residues are part of each CDR3. The D gene is left open where the match is weak. The size of a clone is reported for some rows only, either as once, few or many, or as a class for expanded clones.

>NA|TRBJ2-1|TRBV5-1|once
TGCGCCAGCAGCTTCGAGCCGAGCTCCTACAATGAGCAGTTCTTC
CASSFEPSSYNEQFF
>NA|TRBJ1-5|TRBV7-9|NA
TGTGCCAGCAGCTTAGGGGCAGATCAGCCCCAGCATTTT
CASSLGADQPQHF
>NA|TRBJ2-7|TRBV5-5|NA
TGTGCCAGCAGCCCCCAAACAGGATACGAGCAGTACTTC
CASSPQTGYEQYF
>TRBD2|TRBJ2-7|TRBV4-3|NA
TGCGCCAGCAGCCACCTGACTAGCGGGGTCTCCTACGAGCAGTACTTC
CASSHLTSGVSYEQYF
>TRBD1|TRBJ1-5|TRBV6-1|NA
TGTGCCAGCAGAGGGGACAGACTTTATCAGCCCCAGCATTTT
CASRGDRLYQPQHF
>NA|TRBJ1-2|TRBV27|once
TGTGCCAGCAAACAGATCTTAGGGGGCTACACCTTC
CASKQILGGYTF
>NA|TRBJ2-7|TRBV13|NA
TGTGCCAGCAGCGCCCAGGGGATCTACGAGCAGTACTTC
CASSAQGIYEQYF
>NA|TRBJ1-1|TRBV6-5|NA
TGTGCCAGTAGTGGGCCGGGGGTCACTGAAGCTTTCTTT
CASSGPGVTEAFF
>TRBD2|TRBJ2-3|TRBV5-1|NA
TGCGCCAGCAGCTCGATAGCGGGGGGGGCAGATACGCAGTATTTT
CASSSIAGGADTQYF
>NA|TRBJ1-5|TRBV7-2|NA
TGTGCCAGCAGCTTAAGTAGGGACACAAATCAGCCCCAGCATTTT
CASSLSRDTNQPQHF
>NA|TRBJ1-1|TRBV7-9|NA
TGTGCCAGCAGCCACCTAGCAAGGAACACTGAAGCTTTCTTT
CASSHLARNTEAFF
>NA|TRBJ1-1|TRBV28|NA
TGTGCCAGCAGTCCCCCAGGACCGGACGGTGAAGCTTTCTTT
CASSPPGPDGEAFF
>NA|TRBJ2-7|TRBV21-1|NA
TGTGCCAGCAGCAAAGCCCGGACAGGGGGGTGCGAGCAGTACTTC
CASSKARTGGCEQYF
>NA|TRBJ2-7|TRBV29-1|NA
TGCAGCGTTGGAGGGTTCCCCTACGAGCAGTACTTC
CSVGGFPYEQYF
>TRBD1|TRBJ1-6|TRBV7-2|few
TGTGCCAGCAGAAATGGACAGGGGGCAAATTCACCCCTCCACTTT
CASRNGQGANSPLHF
>NA|TRBJ2-7|TRBV7-2|NA
TGTGCCAGCAGCTTAGCTGCCGACTACGAGCAGTACTTC
CASSLAADYEQYF
>NA|TRBJ1-1|TRBV7-2|NA
TGTGCCAGCAGCTTAGATGCTTGGGCTGAAGCTTTCTTT
CASSLDAWAEAFF
>NA|TRBJ2-2|TRBV4-1|few
TGCGCCAGCAGCCAGTTGAACACCGGGGAGCTGTTTTTT
CASSQLNTGELFF
>NA|TRBJ1-5|TRBV19|NA
TGTGCCAGTAGTATGGGTACGGGGAGTAACAATCAGCCCCAGCATTTT
CASSMGTGSNNQPQHF
>NA|TRBJ1-1|TRBV7-2|NA
TGTGCCAGCAGCTTAGGAGGGGTGCGGAACACTGAAGCTTTCTTT
CASSLGGVRNTEAFF
>TRBD1|TRBJ1-4|TRBV4-3|NA
TGCGCCAGCAGCCAAGATAGACAGGGACGAGAAAAACTGTTTTTT
CASSQDRQGREKLFF
>TRBD2|TRBJ2-7|TRBV29-1|NA
TGCAGCGCCCTTATGGGAGGGGCCTACGAGCAGTACTTC
CSALMGGAYEQYF
>NA|TRBJ2-6|TRBV7-3|NA
TGTGCCAGCAGTCCCACAGGGTACTCTGGGGCCAACGTCCTGACTTTC
CASSPTGYSGANVLTF
>NA|TRBJ1-2|TRBV19|NA
TGTGCCAGTAGTCCCGGACGCTATGGCTACACCTTC
CASSPGRYGYTF
>NA|TRBJ1-1|TRBV11-2|NA
TGTGCCAGCAGCTTAGGGGGAGCTATGAACACTGAAGCTTTCTTT
CASSLGGAMNTEAFF
>NA|TRBJ1-2|TRBV4-1|NA
TGCGCCAGCAGCCAGCAGGGTCTGGGATCTGCGGATGGCTACACCTTC
CASSQQGLGSADGYTF
>NA|TRBJ1-1|TRBV2|NA
TGTGCCAGCAGCCCTGAGGCCAACACTGAAGCTTTCTTT
CASSPEANTEAFF
>NA|TRBJ2-4|TRBV4-1|NA
TGCGCCAGCAGCCAAGAAGTCAGAAACATTCAGTACTTC
CASSQEVRNIQYF
>NA|TRBJ2-5|TRBV5-1|NA
TGCGCCAGCAGCTTCCTAGGGCAAGAGACCCAGTACTTC
CASSFLGQETQYF
>NA|TRBJ1-2|TRBV10-3|NA
TGTGCCATCATGCGGAGCTCTAACTATGGCTACACCTTC
CAIMRSSNYGYTF
>NA|TRBJ1-2|TRBV27|NA
TGTGCCAGCAGTTTGAGACAGTCGGATGGCTACACCTTC
CASSLRQSDGYTF
>NA|TRBJ1-3|TRBV10-3|NA
TGTGCCACCCGCAGCTCGAGCTCTGGAAACACCATATATTTT
CATRSSSSGNTIYF
>TRBD1|TRBJ2-2|TRBV19|NA
TGTGCCAGTAGCGCCGGACAGGGGAGGGTCGGGGAGCTGTTTTTT
CASSAGQGRVGELFF
>TRBD1|TRBJ2-7|TRBV5-6|NA
TGTGCCAGCAGCTTTACCCCCGGGACAGGGGGCTACGAGCAGTACTTC
CASSFTPGTGGYEQYF
>NA|TRBJ1-4|TRBV19|once
TGTGCCACCCAAGGGGGGATTCGGGAAAAACTGTTTTTT
CATQGGIREKLFF
>NA|TRBJ2-7|TRBV18|NA
TGTGCCAGCTCACGATTCCGGGGCTACGAGCAGTACTTC
CASSRFRGYEQYF
>TRBD1|TRBJ1-2|TRBV7-9|NA
TGTGCCAGCAGCTCTGGGACAGCGGGGGCCTATGGCTACACCTTC
CASSSGTAGAYGYTF
>TRBD1|TRBJ1-5|TRBV13|NA
TGTGCCAGCACCAGAGGGAGGGGGCCCAATCAGCCCCAGCATTTT
CASTRGRGPNQPQHF
>NA|TRBJ2-5|TRBV20-1|NA
TGCAGTGCTAGTGCTAGAGAGACCCAGTACTTC
CSASARETQYF
>NA|TRBJ2-6|TRBV7-8|NA
TGTGCCAGCAGCTTAGTATCTGGGGCCAACGTCCTGACTTTC
CASSLVSGANVLTF
>TRBD2|TRBJ2-5|TRBV7-8|NA
TGTGCCAGCAGCCCGGGGCCAGCGGGGGAGACCCAGTACTTC
CASSPGPAGETQYF
>NA|TRBJ1-2|TRBV7-2|NA
TGTGCCAGCAGCTCCCCAGGGAAGGACGGCTACACCTTC
CASSSPGKDGYTF
>NA|TRBJ2-1|TRBV11-2|NA
TGTGCCAGCAGCTTGGGGAGGAGGGGAAATGAGCAGTTCTTC
CASSLGRRGNEQFF
>NA|TRBJ2-7|TRBV7-2|NA
TGTGCCAGCAGCTTATTTCGATCCTACGAGCAGTACTTC
CASSLFRSYEQYF
>NA|TRBJ1-1|TRBV4-1|few
TGCGCCAGCAGCCAAGCAACAGTGAACACTGAAGCTTTCTTT
CASSQATVNTEAFF
>TRBD1|TRBJ2-7|TRBV9|NA
TGTGCCAGCAGCGCAGGGGGCGCGGGTGCCTACGAGCAGTACTTC
CASSAGGAGAYEQYF
>NA|TRBJ1-5|TRBV6-1|NA
TGTGCCAGCATGCAGGGGTATGGCAATCAGCCCCAGCATTTT
CASMQGYGNQPQHF
>NA|TRBJ2-7|TRBV4-1|once
TGCGCCAGCAGCCAGTACGTGATGGGCCCTATGGAGCAGTACTTC
CASSQYVMGPMEQYF
>TRBD1|TRBJ1-2|TRBV7-2|NA
TGTGCCAGCAGCTCATATCGACAGGGTTTAAACTATGGCTACACCTTC
CASSSYRQGLNYGYTF
>NA|TRBJ1-6|TRBV7-3|medium-sized
TGTGCCAGCAGCTTAACCGGGTCTAATTCACCCCTCCACTTT
CASSLTGSNSPLHF
>TRBD1|TRBJ1-3|TRBV5-1|NA
TGCGCCAGCAGCTTGGGACAGGGATACGAAAACACCATATATTTT
CASSLGQGYENTIYF
>NA|TRBJ1-2|TRBV2|NA
TGTGCCAGCAGGGGCAGGCCTGAGAAATATGGCTACACCTTC
CASRGRPEKYGYTF
>NA|TRBJ2-5|TRBV10-3|NA
TGTGCCATCAGTCCACTAGAGGGGCAAGAGACCCAGTACTTC
CAISPLEGQETQYF
>NA|TRBJ2-7|TRBV5-1|NA
TGCGCCAGCAGCTTGCAGGGGCCCTACGAGCAGTACTTC
CASSLQGPYEQYF
>NA|TRBJ2-7|TRBV6-6|NA
TGTGCCAGCAGTTACGACTGGGGGGAGCAGTACTTC
CASSYDWGEQYF